This T cell receptor beta chain was documented in a study of cytomegalovirus exposure and HLA in healthy donors (dated by TCRdb to the late 2010s). Regarding the research as a whole: According to an earlier analysis of around 600 of the donors, some 170 million T cells yielded approximately 120 million unique TCR beta sequences and 276 Gb of sequence data. Approximately 300 gigabases of sequencing data and around 85 million unique TCR sequences made up an early release that covered approximately 650 HLA-typed donors. Among the roughly 390 genotyped donors, around 81% belonged to the genetic ancestry cluster associated with self-reported Caucasian donors. The study was designed to test whether signatures of past pathogen exposure could be identified by cataloging public T cell receptors. Using immunosequencing, the study profiled T cell repertoires from around 680 subjects and related those repertoires to cytomegalovirus serostatus. Along with the roughly 610-subject first cohort, a separate validation cohort of approximately 110 different subjects was used. To predict cytomegalovirus infection status, the study brought together high-throughput TCR immunosequencing, statistical association of individual TCRs with disease status, and machine learning. A later analysis re-analyzed previously published TCR beta repertoires from 660 or so donors and added high-resolution HLA genotyping to study TCR occurrence patterns. The later analysis used no new phenotypic data to find candidate immune exposures, relying instead on TCR beta sequences and their occurrence across donors. To decide whether each TCR beta V gene segment behaved as functional or pseudogenic, an earlier analysis of some 600 of the donors relied on high-throughput TCR beta sequencing. Donor age, sex, ethnicity and CMV serostatus were compiled alongside the repertoire data. Genome-wide SNP genotypes for about 60% of the roughly 670 donors were used in a later genetic analysis, which treated that subset as a discovery cohort. All discovery cohort repertoires had been generated using a single sequencing platform. HLA typing covered class I and class II loci at four-digit resolution. Typing coverage differed by locus: A, B, C, DRB1 and DQB1 were typed in roughly 629-640 donors, DQA1 in about 550, DPA1 in roughly 590, and DPB1 in around 440. Roughly five DR-DQ haplotypes were handled as single units for association and clustering because linkage in the cohort was strong. On average, around 200,000 unique TCR beta nucleotide sequences were sequenced per donor among 350 to 400 genotyped donors of the cohort, with around 19% of those sequences being non-productive.

A note on this clone: The specificity of this receptor is unknown. No qualities accompany the bases; no much larger clone lies one base away.

The library was built by means of the immunoSEQ multiplex PCR assay. The multiplex PCR relied on a mix of 60 forward primers for TCR Vbeta segments and 13 reverse primers for TCR Jbeta segments. A multiplex PCR assay on genomic DNA amplified the CDR3 region of rearranged TCR beta genes. On the Illumina HiSeq System, the amplified TCR beta libraries were sequenced as 87-base-pair reads. In the source study's methods: In a later analysis, around 80 million unique TCR beta chains were counted across the roughly 670 repertoires, and roughly 11 million of these chains were shared by at least two donors. Raw reads were error-corrected and collapsed into unique sequences with a nearest-neighbor algorithm that merged closely related sequences to remove PCR and sequencing errors. To assign V, D and J gene segments, CDR3 sequences were aligned to IMGT reference sequences. Each retained sequence needed at least a six-nucleotide match to both a V gene segment and a J gene segment. Rearrangements were called productive when the CDR3 lacked stop codons and stayed in frame with V and J; all others were non-productive. Following IMGT convention, CDR3 was defined as the stretch from the second conserved V-encoded cysteine up to the conserved J-encoded phenylalanine. In an earlier analysis of more than 550 of the donors, sequences lacking an unambiguous match to a single V gene segment were excluded. In an earlier analysis of roughly 600 of the donors, a V segment was called functional when productive rearrangements were above 56.7%, and segregating when the standard deviation between donors exceeded 5%. To diagnose cytomegalovirus status from the catalog of TCR beta chain sequences, a statistical classification framework was built. In a later analysis, V and J genes were assigned by comparing TCR nucleotide sequences against IMGT/GENE-DB human TR gene sequences. The TCRdist pipeline was used in a later analysis to assign CDR3 sequences and most-parsimonious VDJ recombination scenarios. In a later analysis, each TCR beta chain was defined by its CDR3 amino acid sequence together with its V-gene family, and reads lacking a unique V-gene family were excluded. In a later analysis, around 650 highly shared, low-generation-probability nucleotide sequences were removed to address suspected cross-contamination and a sequencing artifact. For each public chain, a later analysis derived a clonal expansion index from normalized ranks of inferred template counts within each repertoire. A later analysis computed generation probabilities with a VDJ recombination model fitted to out-of-frame rearrangements, and checked the results against IGoR. Hypergeometric tests were used in a later analysis to score TCR-TCR, TCR-HLA and TCR-CMV co-occurrence, with a repertoire-size bias correction applied to the TCR pairs. A later analysis estimated false discovery rates by permuting HLA or CMV assignments 20 times. A later analysis grouped co-occurring TCRs with DBSCAN, adding TCRdist sequence similarity when clustering within HLA-allele-positive subsets. Co-occurrence clustering excluded repertoires with fewer than 30,000 or more than 120,000 public chains, plus five with anomalous nucleotide sharing. Here the immuneACCESS table is served through TCRdb, limited to in-frame sequences with V and J called. Missing clones are a known gap in these copies; in checked studies unresolved V genes cover under half, and the rest lacks a known reason. V and J calls and clone size come straight from that table; D and trimming were deduced from the DNA. This sample gives 110,000 to 150,000 clones in total; roughly 86% of them show up just once. About 3.2% of the sample comes from the top ten.

Overall results and qualifications from the work: Linkage disequilibrium might explain the correlated functional status among segregating V segments, but an unknown experimental factor could not be excluded. Most TCR sequences were seen in very few donors, while some public TCRs were found in many individuals. A later analysis found that HLA-associated TCR beta chains were more clonally expanded and had lower generation probabilities than equally common non-associated chains. In vitro tests confirmed that a few of the cytomegalovirus-associated TCR beta chains recognize cytomegalovirus antigens. When HLA alleles, especially DR and DQ, strongly co-occurred, attributing TCR associations to individual alleles was difficult. According to the authors, the approach could potentially be generalized to other disease states and immunological phenotypes. A later analysis found that TCR association rates varied across HLA loci, with DRB1 alleles showing the most associated TCRs and HLA-C alleles the fewest. Specific HLA alleles were associated with 15,000 to 20,000 TCR beta sequences at a false discovery rate of 0.05 in a later analysis. A further reported finding was that TCR beta sequences accurately predicted the HLA-A and HLA-B alleles for most subjects in the first cohort. A later analysis reported that several top co-occurrence clusters appeared linked to parvovirus B19, influenza, CMV and Epstein-Barr virus. Sequencing depth was assumed to be roughly uniform across donors in the presence/absence analyses, though that assumption may not hold. In a later genetic analysis, fewer N-insertions in productive TCRs were reported among donors in an Asian-associated ancestry cluster than the roughly 670-donor mean. Because some donors lacked HLA typing at each locus, the association tests relied only on the typed subset. Over 15 rarely observed V segments, including chromosome 9 orphons, were excluded from the earlier analysis of approximately 600 of the donors because counts were too low. A cluster of highly shared sequence variants was judged likely to be a technical artifact of the sequencing pipeline. Broadly in line with IMGT annotations, most TCR beta V segments showed up in productive rearrangements about 87% or about 30% of the time in an earlier analysis of some 590 of the donors. The classifier was reported to diagnose cytomegalovirus status with high specificity and sensitivity in both the original cohort and the validation cohort. Only TCR beta chains were sequenced in this cohort, and the absence of alpha or paired-chain data limited detectable features. CMV serostatus was the only immune exposure information available for the cohort. Some IMGT-functional V segments, including TRBV6-2 and TRBV6-3, could not be told apart with the 87-base-pair reads, so those segments were excluded. Most CMV-associated TCR beta chains appeared to be HLA-restricted in a later analysis, and the HLA associations seemed to be driven largely by CMV exposure. The study gave a list of over 150 TCR beta chains associated with cytomegalovirus. A later genetic analysis associated a missense DCLRE1C variant with V-gene and J-gene trimming of TCR beta chains, and an independent cohort replicated the association.

In total, 666 healthy bone marrow donors made up the cohort. At the time of sampling, every cohort member was nominally healthy, though immune exposures that went unrecorded were likely present. The donor tested CMV seropositive and was one of the 289 seropositive cohort members. A peripheral blood sample was provided by each donor, and peripheral blood mononuclear cells were used for TCR beta sequencing. The Qiagen DNeasy Blood Extraction Kit was used to extract genomic DNA from the blood cell samples. The germline V and J ends show losses of 4 bases and 6 bases respectively, and no gene match explains 12 bases of the junction. CDR1 MDHEN and CDR2 SYDVKM were looked up in the germline V gene. Inclusive of the bounding cysteine and phenylalanine, the CDR3 is 15 residues long. Only CDR3 DNA is held: 45 bases, read in frame from base 1.

This sequence uses TRBV28 and TRBJ2-7, and 7 bases in between align with TRBD2. This clonotype originated in a man between 18 and 35 years old in good health and CMV-seropositive. Input material: PBMCs. The CDR3 here reads CASSSGTTSRGEQYF. At the DNA level, the sequence is TGTGCCAGCAGTTCCGGGACTACCAGTCGGGGCGAGCAGTACTTC.